What follows are 14 T cell receptor beta chains derived from one specimen sequenced in a study of T-cell memory formation after mild COVID-19. TCRdb processed the 5' RACE reads anew with MiXCR; each CDR3 protein has one entry. Altogether 350,000 to 500,000 distinct CDR3 sequences are present, more than 20% being singletons, with the ten largest covering 13%. The sample comprised PBMCs or a T cell subset sorted from them (not recorded which). The receptor source for this set is an adult woman who had mild COVID-19 (a few samples of this study predate the infection). Cell type and time point are not known.

V and J are TRBV29-1 and TRBJ2-1; 9 bases are a match to TRBD1. This CDR3 spans 15 amino acids. V shed 5 bases, J shed 6 bases, and the junction held 11 bases outside the gene matches. The germline V gene encodes CDR1 SQVTM and CDR2 ANQGSEA. The CDR3 DNA reads as TGCAGCGTTCTTACAGGGGGCCCCCCGATCAATGAGCAGTTCTTC. This gives the protein CSVLTGGPPINEQFF.

This clonotype was seen a few times. This sequence joins TRBV7-9 and TRBJ1-1; unclear D gene. CDR3 length equals 15 residues. The V gene lost 4 bases and the J gene lost 4 bases, with 16 bases spanning the gap. Germline V gives CDR1 SEHNR, CDR2 FQNEAQ (reference sequence). CDR3 protein: CASSSPRGLVTEAFF. CDR3 in DNA: TGTGCCAGCAGCTCCCCCCGGGGATTGGTCACTGAAGCTTTCTTT.

The chain recombines TRBV24-1 with TRBJ2-6; D not certain. The germline V gene encodes CDR1 KGHDR and CDR2 SFDVKD. V dropped 3 bases and J dropped 0 bases, with 11 bases sitting between them. CDR3 size: 17 residues. The CDR3: CATSDQVLSSGANVLTF. In DNA form, the CDR3 reads TGTGCCACCAGTGATCAGGTCCTAAGCTCTGGGGCCAACGTCCTGACTTTC.

This clonotype was detected only a few times. V and J are TRBV6-5 and TRBJ1-1; D is perhaps TRBD1 (5 bases). V lost 4 bases, J lost 2 bases, and 20 bases lay in between. CDR3 length: 17 amino acids. Germline CDR1 and CDR2: MNHEY and SVGAGI. The CDR3 DNA sequence: TGTGCCAGCAGTTCGCCAATCCCGGGACCTGCTAACACTGAAGCTTTCTTT. Translation gives CASSSPIPGPANTEAFF.

The chain recombines TRBV6-5 with TRBJ2-2; 10 bases are a match to TRBD2. The CDR3 has 18 amino acids. The trim removed 0 bases at V and 7 bases at J, leaving 11 bases unmatched. Germline CDR1 reads MNHEY; CDR2 reads SVGAGI. The CDR3, as DNA: TGTGCCAGCAGTTACTCATTCGGAGCGGGAGGGGTTGTCGGGGAGCTGTTTTTT. It specifies CASSYSFGAGGVVGELFF.

The CDR3 loop reads CASSFDGISYEQYF. The CDR3 coding sequence is TGTGCCAGCAGCTTCGACGGAATCTCCTACGAGCAGTACTTC. The V and J genes are TRBV5-6 and TRBJ2-7; D is undetermined. From germline, CDR1 is SGHDT and CDR2 YYEEEE. V lost 2 bases and J lost 0, with 9 bases in between. The CDR3 totals 14 residues. The variable domain in full, completed from reference TRBV5-6 and TRBJ2-7, reads DAGVTQSPTHLIKTRGQQVTLRCSPKSGHDTVSWYQQALGQGPQFIFQYYEEEERQRGNFPDRFSGHQFPNYSSELNVNALLLGDSALYLCASSFDGISYEQYFGPGTRLTVT.

This chain uses TRBV7-9 with TRBJ2-1, with TRBD2 matching over 7 bases. This CDR3 comprises 15 residues. The germline V gene encodes CDR1 SEHNR and CDR2 FQNEAQ (reference sequence). The V gene end was trimmed by 6 bases and the J gene end by 9 bases; junction bases not matched to a gene: 14. Here the CDR3 reads CASSPTAGPPGEQFF. CDR3 coding DNA: TGTGCCAGCAGTCCGACAGCGGGGCCACCAGGTGAGCAGTTCTTC. Full variable domain (outside the CDR3, taken from reference TRBV7-9 and TRBJ2-1): DTGVSQNPRHKITKRGQNVTFRCDPISEHNRLYWYRQTLGQGPEFLTYFQNEAQLEKSRLLSDRFSAERPKGSFSTLEIQRTEQGDSAMYLCASSPTAGPPGEQFFGPGTRLTVL.

The genes are TRBV12-3 or TRBV12-4 and TRBJ1-1; D possibly corresponds to TRBD1 (6 bases). V was cut by 5 bases and J by 6 bases, with 13 bases left in between. This CDR3 has 13 amino acids. In nucleotides, the CDR3 is TGTGCCAGCAGTCTGGGGGCGCAAGCTGAAGCTTTCTTT. This encodes CASSLGAQAEAFF.

The V call is TRBV6-2 or TRBV6-3, the J call TRBJ2-1; no reliable D call. Deletions cut 2 bases from V and 4 bases from J, with 9 bases between. There are 14 residues in the CDR3. Germline lookup yields CDR1 MNHEY and CDR2 SVGEGT. The CDR3 bases are TGTGCCAGCAGTTACGGAGCCACATACAATGAGCAGTTCTTC. Translated, it gives CASSYGATYNEQFF.

The rearrangement joins TRBV19 to TRBJ2-3; 7 nucleotides match TRBD1. With 3 bases clipped from V and 0 bases from J, the junction kept 6 bases outside the gene matches. This CDR3 is built from 16 residues. Germline V lookup: CDR1 LNHDA, CDR2 SQIVND (reference sequence). In DNA form, the CDR3 reads TGTGCCAGTAGTATGTCGGGGACAGTGAGCACAGATACGCAGTATTTT. It encodes CASSMSGTVSTDTQYF.

This clonotype has more than one count but fewer than ten. The rearrangement joins TRBV20-1 to TRBJ1-1; a possible D gene is TRBD1 (5 bases). V dropped 5 bases and J dropped 8 bases, with 24 bases sitting between them. The CDR3 contains 15 residues. Germline V gene lookup returns CDR1 DFQATT and CDR2 SNEGSKA (reference sequence). CDR3 nucleotide sequence: TGCAGTGCTTCTGGTCGCGGGACGAAGGGATCGGAAGCTTTCTTT. This translates into CSASGRGTKGSEAFF.

This chain connects TRBV6-5 to TRBJ1-1; 10 nucleotides match TRBD1. The CDR3 runs 14 residues. Germline V lookup: CDR1 MNHEY, CDR2 SVGAGI. V shed 6 bases and J 5 bases; nucleotides not matched to a gene: 6. The CDR3 DNA reads as TGTGCCAGCAGGACAGTGGGACAGGGGACTGAAGCTTTCTTT. Translation gives CASRTVGQGTEAFF.

There are a few counts of this clonotype. The rearrangement uses TRBV7-2 and TRBJ1-2, with D maybe TRBD1 (6 bases). The CDR3 sequence is 16 residues long. Germline V CDR1 and CDR2: SGHTA, FQGNSA. V shed 4 bases and J shed 7 bases, with 22 bases lying between them. CDR3: CASSSSGGLATGGYTF. Written as DNA, the CDR3 is TGTGCCAGCAGCTCCTCGGGGGGGCTGGCTACTGGTGGCTACACCTTC.

The chain links TRBV5-1 to TRBJ2-3; the D is unclear. There are 15 residues in the CDR3. Germline V gives CDR1 SGHRS, CDR2 YFSETQ. Trimming pared 0 bases from V and 8 bases from J, leaving 16 bases between. The CDR3, as DNA: TGCGCCAGCAGCTTGGAGGATGGGTGGATGGGTACGCAGTATTTT. Translation gives CASSLEDGWMGTQYF.